This TCR beta chain was captured by sequencing in a study of T cells in tuberculosis. Assay used: immunoSEQ multiplex PCR; TCRdb lists only in-frame clones, some missing. The sample yields 25,000 to 35,000 clones, just over 90% seen once. V gave up 4 bases and J gave up 5 bases; unmatched junction bases: 21. The CDR3 is made up of 19 amino acids. Germline lookup yields CDR1 MGHRA and CDR2 YSYEKL. The J gene is TRBJ2-3, the V gene TRBV4-1; TRBD2 matches 7 bases. This TCR was recovered from a donor aged 10-29 years with latent tuberculosis or without tuberculosis infection. Sequenced input: PBMCs. The CDR3 is CASSPLTGGGWFGQDTQYF. The CDR3 DNA sequence: TGCGCCAGCAGCCCCCTAACGGGAGGAGGGTGGTTTGGCCAAGATACGCAGTATTTT.